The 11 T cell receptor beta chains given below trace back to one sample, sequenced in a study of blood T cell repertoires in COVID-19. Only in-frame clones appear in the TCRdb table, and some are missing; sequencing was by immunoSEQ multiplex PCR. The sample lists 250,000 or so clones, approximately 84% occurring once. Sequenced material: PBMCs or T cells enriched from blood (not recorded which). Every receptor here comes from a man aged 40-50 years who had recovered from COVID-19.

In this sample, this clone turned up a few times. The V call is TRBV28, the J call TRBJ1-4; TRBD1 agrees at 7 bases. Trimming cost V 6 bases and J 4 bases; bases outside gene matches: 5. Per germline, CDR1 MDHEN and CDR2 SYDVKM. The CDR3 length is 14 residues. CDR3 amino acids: CASSKQGYNEKLFF. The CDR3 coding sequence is TGTGCCAGCAGCAAACAGGGGTATAATGAAAAACTGTTTTTT.

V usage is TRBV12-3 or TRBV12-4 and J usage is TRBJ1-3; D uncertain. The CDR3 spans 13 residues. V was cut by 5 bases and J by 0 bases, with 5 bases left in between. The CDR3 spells CASSPTSGNTIYF. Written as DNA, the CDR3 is TGTGCCAGCAGTCCTACCTCTGGAAACACCATATATTTT.

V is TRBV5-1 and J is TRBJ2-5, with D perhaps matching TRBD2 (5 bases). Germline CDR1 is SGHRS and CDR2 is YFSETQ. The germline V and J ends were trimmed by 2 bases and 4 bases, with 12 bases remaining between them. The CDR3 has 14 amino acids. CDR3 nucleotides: TGCGCCAGCAGCTTAGCACTAGATCCAGAGACCCAGTACTTC. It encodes CASSLALDPETQYF. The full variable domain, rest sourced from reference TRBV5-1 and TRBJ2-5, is KAGVTQTPRYLIKTRGQQVTLSCSPISGHRSVSWYQQTPGQGLQFLFEYFSETQRNKGNFPGRFSGRQFSNSRSEMNVSTLELGDSALYLCASSLALDPETQYFGPGTRLLVL.

Here the CDR3 reads CASSRRTGTGVDQPQHF. The CDR3 bases are TGTGCCAGCAGCCGACGCACCGGGACAGGGGTAGATCAGCCCCAGCATTTT. This chain links TRBV3-1 (or the pseudogene TRBV3-2) with TRBJ1-5; 10 bases map to TRBD1. Germline V gene sequence: CDR1 LGHDT, CDR2 YNNKEL (reference sequence). The CDR3 runs 17 residues. V shed 4 bases, J shed 5 bases, and the junction held 11 bases outside the gene matches.

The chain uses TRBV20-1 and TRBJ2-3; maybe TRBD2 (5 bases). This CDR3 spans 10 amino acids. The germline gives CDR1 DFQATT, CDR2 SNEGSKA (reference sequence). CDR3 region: CLASTDTQYF. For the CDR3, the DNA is TGCCTAGCAAGCACAGATACGCAGTATTTT.

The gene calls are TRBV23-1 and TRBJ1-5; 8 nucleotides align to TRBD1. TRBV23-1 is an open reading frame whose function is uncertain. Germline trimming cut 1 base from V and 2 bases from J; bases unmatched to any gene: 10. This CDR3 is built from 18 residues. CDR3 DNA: TGCGCCAGCAGTCAATTAAGGCAGGGGGCGTCTGGCAATCAGCCCCAGCATTTT. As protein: CASSQLRQGASGNQPQHF.

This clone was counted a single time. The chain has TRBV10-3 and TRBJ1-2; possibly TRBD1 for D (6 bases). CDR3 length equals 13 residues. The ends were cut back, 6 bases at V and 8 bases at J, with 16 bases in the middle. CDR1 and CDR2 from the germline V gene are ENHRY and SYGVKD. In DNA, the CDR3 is TGTGCCATCAGGACAGCCCCTCAGGGGGGCTACACCTTC. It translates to CAIRTAPQGGYTF.

Here the CDR3 reads CASSPFVAGSTYEQYF. CDR3 sequence (DNA): TGTGCCAGCTCACCATTCGTAGCGGGAAGTACCTACGAGCAGTACTTC. The V and J genes are TRBV18 and TRBJ2-7, with 8 bases that match TRBD2. CDR3 length equals 16 residues. In germline, CDR1 is KGHSH, CDR2 LQKENI. V was pared by 2 bases and J by 2 bases, with 8 bases of the junction left unmatched.

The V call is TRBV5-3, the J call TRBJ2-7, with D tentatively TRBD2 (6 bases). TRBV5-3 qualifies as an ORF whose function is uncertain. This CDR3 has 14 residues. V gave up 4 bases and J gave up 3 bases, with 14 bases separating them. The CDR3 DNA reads TGTGCCAGAAGCCATAGACTAGTCGGCTACGAGCAGTACTTC. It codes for CARSHRLVGYEQYF.

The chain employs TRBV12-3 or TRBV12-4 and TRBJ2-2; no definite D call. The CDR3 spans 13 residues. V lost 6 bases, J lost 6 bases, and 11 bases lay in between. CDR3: CASSTHLPGELFF. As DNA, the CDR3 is TGTGCCAGCAGCACACATCTTCCCGGGGAGCTGTTTTTT.

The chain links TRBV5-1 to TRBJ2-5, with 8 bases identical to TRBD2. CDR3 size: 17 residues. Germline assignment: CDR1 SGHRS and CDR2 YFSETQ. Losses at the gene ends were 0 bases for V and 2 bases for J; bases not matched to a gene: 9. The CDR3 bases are TGCGCCAGCAGCTTGGACGATGCGGGGGGCGGGCAAGAGACCCAGTACTTC. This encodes CASSLDDAGGGQETQYF.